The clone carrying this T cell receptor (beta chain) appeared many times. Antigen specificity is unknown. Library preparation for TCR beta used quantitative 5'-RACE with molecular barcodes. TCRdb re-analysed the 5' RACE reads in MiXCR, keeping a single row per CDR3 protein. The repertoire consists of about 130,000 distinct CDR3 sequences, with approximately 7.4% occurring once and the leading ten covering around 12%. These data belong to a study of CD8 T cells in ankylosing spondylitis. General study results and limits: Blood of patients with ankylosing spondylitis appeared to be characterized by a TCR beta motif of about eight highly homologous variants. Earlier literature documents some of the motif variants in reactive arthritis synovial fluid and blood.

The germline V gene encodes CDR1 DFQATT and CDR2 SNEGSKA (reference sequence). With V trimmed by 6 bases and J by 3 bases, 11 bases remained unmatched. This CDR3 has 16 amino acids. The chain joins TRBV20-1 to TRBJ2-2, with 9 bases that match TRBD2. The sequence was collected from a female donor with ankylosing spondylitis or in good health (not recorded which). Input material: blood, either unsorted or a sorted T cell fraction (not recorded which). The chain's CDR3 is CSAAVPSGAYTGELFF. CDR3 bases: TGCAGTGCCGCCGTGCCTAGCGGGGCGTACACCGGGGAGCTGTTTTTT.